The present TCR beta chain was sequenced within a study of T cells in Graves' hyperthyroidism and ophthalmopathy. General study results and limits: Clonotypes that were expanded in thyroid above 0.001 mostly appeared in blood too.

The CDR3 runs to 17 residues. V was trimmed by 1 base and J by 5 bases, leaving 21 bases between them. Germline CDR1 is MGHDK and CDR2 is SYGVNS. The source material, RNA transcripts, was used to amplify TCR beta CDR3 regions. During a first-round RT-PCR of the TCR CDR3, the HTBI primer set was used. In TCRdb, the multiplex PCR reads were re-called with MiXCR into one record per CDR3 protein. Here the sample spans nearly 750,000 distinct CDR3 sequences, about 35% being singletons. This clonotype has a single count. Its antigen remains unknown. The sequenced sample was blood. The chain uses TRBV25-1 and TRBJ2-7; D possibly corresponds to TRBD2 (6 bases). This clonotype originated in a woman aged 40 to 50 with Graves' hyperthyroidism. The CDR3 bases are TGTGCCAGCAGTGAATCCCTCAGGCTCGGGAGTGGCAACGAGCAGTACTTC. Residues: CASSESLRLGSGNEQYF.